This T cell receptor (beta chain) was documented in a study of T cell responses to AZD1222 COVID-19 vaccine. Study findings and constraints: Donors skewed white British and female; clonal diversity was possibly underestimated. Only a handful of AZD1222 recipients, roughly 6 in all, had baseline seropositivity. Sampled repertoires all dated from after the peak T cell response.

Trimming stripped 3 bases from V and 0 bases from J, with 15 bases between. Germline CDR1 and CDR2: SGHNT and YYREEE (reference sequence). The CDR3 has 16 residues. Investigators merged groups given second doses at roughly 4 or roughly 12 weeks. Using immunoSEQ multiplex PCR, the repertoire was profiled, and TCRdb retains in-frame clones only, with some absent. This sample has about 150,000 clones; about 86% occur once, and the top ten carry 5% to 6%. In the case of this clone: No antigen is known for it.

This chain uses TRBV5-4 with TRBJ1-2; D is unclear. The source is an adult who received the AZD1222 COVID-19 vaccine. The sample in question was peripheral blood, obtained 28 days after the second AZD1222 dose. CDR3 DNA sequence: TGTGCCAGCAGCTGGGAAAGGTCCAGGTCTAACTATGGCTACACCTTC. Protein sequence: CASSWERSRSNYGYTF.